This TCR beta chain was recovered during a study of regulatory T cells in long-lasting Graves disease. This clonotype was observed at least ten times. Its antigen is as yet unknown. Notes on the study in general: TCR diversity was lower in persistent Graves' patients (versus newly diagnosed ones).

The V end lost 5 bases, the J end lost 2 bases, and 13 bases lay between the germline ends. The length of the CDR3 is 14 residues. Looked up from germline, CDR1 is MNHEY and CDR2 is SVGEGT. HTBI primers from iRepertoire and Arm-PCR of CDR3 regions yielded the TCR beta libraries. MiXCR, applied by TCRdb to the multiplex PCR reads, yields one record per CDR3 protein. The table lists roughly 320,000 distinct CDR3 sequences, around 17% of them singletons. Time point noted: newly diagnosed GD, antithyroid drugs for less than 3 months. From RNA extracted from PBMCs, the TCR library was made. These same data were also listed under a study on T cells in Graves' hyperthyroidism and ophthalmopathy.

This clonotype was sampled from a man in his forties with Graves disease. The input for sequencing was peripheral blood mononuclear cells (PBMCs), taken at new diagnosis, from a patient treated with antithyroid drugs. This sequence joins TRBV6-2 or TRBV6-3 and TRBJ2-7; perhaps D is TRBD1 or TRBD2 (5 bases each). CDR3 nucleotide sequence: TGTGCCAGCAGTGAAGGTGGGACCACCTACGAGCAGTACTTC. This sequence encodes CASSEGGTTYEQYF.